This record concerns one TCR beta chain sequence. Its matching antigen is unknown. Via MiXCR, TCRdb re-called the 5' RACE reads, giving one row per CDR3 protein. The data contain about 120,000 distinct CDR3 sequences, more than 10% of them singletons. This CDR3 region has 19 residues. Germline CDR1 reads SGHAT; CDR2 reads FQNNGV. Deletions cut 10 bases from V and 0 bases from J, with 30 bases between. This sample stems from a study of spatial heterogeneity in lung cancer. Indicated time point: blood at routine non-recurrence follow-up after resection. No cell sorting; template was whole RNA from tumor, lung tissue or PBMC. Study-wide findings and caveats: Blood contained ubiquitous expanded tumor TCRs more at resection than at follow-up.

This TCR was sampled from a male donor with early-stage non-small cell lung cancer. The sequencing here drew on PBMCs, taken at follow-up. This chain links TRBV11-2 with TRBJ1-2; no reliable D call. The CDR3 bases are TGTGCCATCAAAGAGCTTCGCCCCCAACCCGACCCACCTAACTATGGCTACACCTTC. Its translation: CAIKELRPQPDPPNYGYTF.